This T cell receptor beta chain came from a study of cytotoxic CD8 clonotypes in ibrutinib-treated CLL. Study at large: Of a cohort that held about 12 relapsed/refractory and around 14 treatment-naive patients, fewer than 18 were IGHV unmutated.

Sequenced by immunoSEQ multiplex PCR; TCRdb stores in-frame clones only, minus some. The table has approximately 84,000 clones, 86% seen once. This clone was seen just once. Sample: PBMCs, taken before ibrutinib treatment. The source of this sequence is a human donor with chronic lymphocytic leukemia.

The CDR3 protein is CAISEPRLAGFEQYF. In nucleotides, the CDR3 is TGTGCCATCAGTGAACCTCGACTAGCGGGTTTTGAGCAGTACTTC. The V and J genes are TRBV10-3 and TRBJ2-7; 10 nucleotides line up with TRBD2. CDR1 and CDR2 (germline): ENHRY, SYGVKD. The CDR3 length is 15 residues. J gave up 7 bases and V 3 bases, and 9 bases lay outside the gene matches.